Listed below are T cell receptor beta chains from one sample, sequenced in a study of blood T cell repertoires in COVID-19. Sequenced by immunoSEQ multiplex PCR; TCRdb stores in-frame clones only, minus some. The repertoire holds approximately 76,000 clones, with about 68% as singletons. The sequenced sample was peripheral blood. Receptors were obtained from a woman aged 70-85 years with acute or convalescent COVID-19. The CDR3 runs from the conserved cysteine through the conserved F or W. A D gene is named only where the DNA matches it firmly. Clone size is stated in some rows and not others, as once, few, many or a class when expanded.

TRBV28,.,TRBJ2-7,once,CASNPSGQNSYEQYF,TGTGCCAGCAATCCTTCGGGACAAAACTCCTACGAGCAGTACTTC
TRBV28,TRBD1,TRBJ1-1,once,CASSSFDRGPKAFF,TGTGCCAGCAGTTCCTTCGACAGGGGGCCGAAAGCTTTCTTT
TRBV5-6,TRBD1,TRBJ2-3,few,CASSVHRGASLDTQYF,TGTGCCAGCAGCGTTCACAGGGGAGCCTCATTGGATACGCAGTATTTT
TRBV18,.,TRBJ1-1,once,CASTPRGDTKAFF,TGTGCCAGCACGCCTCGGGGGGACACAAAAGCTTTCTTT
TRBV27,.,TRBJ2-6,.,CASSLTGTGANVLTF,TGTGCCAGCAGTTTAACGGGGACTGGGGCCAACGTCCTGACTTTC
TRBV5-6,TRBD1,TRBJ1-2,.,CASSLSRQGYNYGYTF,TGTGCCAGCAGCTTGTCCCGACAGGGGTACAACTATGGCTACACCTTC
TRBV2,.,TRBJ1-2,few,CASSGGGPGYTF,TGTGCCAGCAGCGGGGGGGGGCCTGGCTACACCTTC
TRBV7-8,TRBD1,TRBJ1-2,.,CASSLVTGTGGGYTF,TGTGCCAGCAGCTTAGTTACCGGGACAGGGGGAGGCTACACCTTC
TRBV9,TRBD1,TRBJ2-5,.,CASSPRNRGFQETQYF,TGTGCCAGCAGCCCCCGGAACAGGGGGTTCCAAGAGACCCAGTACTTC
TRBV6-1,.,TRBJ1-5,.,CASSEVAGYQPQHF,TGTGCCAGCAGTGAAGTGGCAGGTTATCAGCCCCAGCATTTT
TRBV3-1/TRBV3-2,.,TRBJ2-3,.,CASSPSRGADTQYF,TGTGCCAGCAGCCCGTCCAGGGGGGCAGATACGCAGTATTTT
TRBV11-2,.,TRBJ1-2,.,CASSLDRGGSEGYTF,TGTGCCAGCAGCTTAGATCGAGGAGGGTCCGAGGGCTACACCTTC
TRBV7-6,TRBD1,TRBJ1-1,many,CASSPRTGTLGPEAFF,TGTGCCAGCAGCCCTCGGACAGGGACTTTGGGGCCCGAAGCTTTCTTT
TRBV6-2/TRBV6-3,.,TRBJ2-7,few,CASSYPIHLDSKSSYEQYF,TGTGCCAGCAGTTACCCGATTCATCTGGACAGCAAGAGCTCCTACGAGCAGTACTTC
TRBV9,.,TRBJ2-2,.,CASSATDRFTGELFF,TGTGCCAGCAGCGCCACGGACAGATTCACCGGGGAGCTGTTTTTT
TRBV3-1/TRBV3-2,TRBD1,TRBJ1-2,.,CASSPRTGERKGIYGYTF,TGTGCCAGCAGCCCAAGAACAGGGGAAAGGAAGGGCATCTATGGCTACACCTTC
TRBV30,TRBD1,TRBJ1-3,.,CAWSRDSGSGNTIYF,TGTGCCTGGAGTAGGGACAGCGGCTCTGGAAACACCATATATTTT
TRBV9,TRBD1,TRBJ1-1,.,CASSADPTGRWTEAFF,TGTGCCAGCAGCGCAGACCCGACAGGGAGGTGGACTGAAGCTTTCTTT
TRBV19,.,TRBJ2-4,.,CASTNSGGATKNIQYF,TGTGCCAGTACCAATTCCGGGGGTGCTACCAAAAACATTCAGTACTTC
TRBV2,.,TRBJ2-2,.,CASTAGYPGELFF,TGTGCCAGCACGGCAGGGTACCCCGGGGAGCTGTTTTTT